This T cell receptor (beta chain) was profiled in a study of CD8 T cells in ankylosing spondylitis. In this sample, this clonotype turned up many times. Its cognate antigen is unknown. TCRdb ran MiXCR on the 5' RACE reads and lists one entry per CDR3 protein. The repertoire consists of approximately 250,000 distinct CDR3 sequences, with 7% to 10% occurring once and the leading ten covering more than 4.5%. Germline CDR1 reads SGHRS; CDR2 reads YFSETQ. The V end was cut by 0 bases, the J end by 1 base, with 9 bases between. The CDR3 has 15 residues. General study points: The study looked at matched synovial fluid samples from ankylosing spondylitis patients. Disease-linked clones were reported to be significantly enriched there. Disease-linked clones bore a CD8+ phenotype and were relatively rare in peripheral blood. Previously reported in reactive arthritis synovial fluid and blood were some of the motif variants.

The receptor comes from a female donor with ankylosing spondylitis or in good health (not recorded which). The chain has TRBV5-1 and TRBJ2-3; possible D gene TRBD1, 6 bases. Material for sequencing was blood, either unsorted or a sorted T cell fraction (not recorded which). Here the CDR3 DNA reads TGCGCCAGCAGCTTGGAGGACAGCGGCACAGATACGCAGTATTTT. It codes for CASSLEDSGTDTQYF.